One and the same sample provided the 27 T cell receptor beta chains below, sequenced in a study of CD8+ T cells in alopecia areata. RNA extraction was followed by reverse transcription into cDNA, which acted as the sequencing template. The repertoire was sequenced with immunoSEQ multiplex PCR; TCRdb's copy has only in-frame clones and lacks some. The sample gives about 300,000 clones, none seen only once, and the top ten clones hold 1.2%. A sort of pooled cutaneous lymph node cells used CD4, CD8alpha, NKG2D, NKG2ACE and other stains. The sample taken for sequencing was CD4+ T cells sorted from a lymph node. The receptors shown here come from a C3H/HeJ mouse with alopecia areata. The strain's MHC type: H2-k.

Concerning this clone itself: Gene names denote mouse genes. The read ends 4 residues before the CDR3 terminus; that terminus is restored from the germline J gene. The J gene is TRBJ2-2, the V gene TRBV19; 7 nucleotides line up with TRBD2. From germline, CDR1 is FNHDT and CDR2 SITEND (reference sequence). The CDR3 is 14 residues long. The trim removed 2 bases at V and 6 bases at J, leaving 4 bases unmatched. CDR3 bases read: TGTGCCAGCAGTATTTCTGGGGGACCCGGG. This encodes CASSISGGPG. The whole CDR3 region reads CASSISGGPGQLYF. Filled out from reference TRBV19 and TRBJ2-2, the complete variable domain reads GGIITQTPKFLIGQEGQKLTLKCQQNFNHDTMYWYRQDSGKGLRLIYYSITENDLQKGDLSEGYDASREKKSSFSLTVTSAQKNEMAVFLCASSISGGPGQLYFGEGSKLTVL.

Comments on this clone: Gene and germline names: mouse. From the germline J gene comes the end of the CDR3, since the read stops 4 residues before it. Different DNA sequences within this sample yield the same CDR3. The chain couples TRBV1 to TRBJ2-3; D is uncertain. Germline V lookup: CDR1 NSQYPW, CDR2 LRSPGD (reference sequence). The ends were cut back, 1 base at V and 0 bases at J, with 8 bases in the middle. This CDR3 region has 15 residues. The CDR3 bases that were read are TGCACCTGCAGTGCAGGCTGGTCTAGTGCAGAA. It is translated as CTCSAGWSSAE. The entire CDR3 protein is CTCSAGWSSAETLYF.

A note on this clone: The gene symbols are mouse symbols. The read halts 4 residues ahead of the CDR3 end, with the missing end drawn from the germline J gene. The chain couples TRBV13-1 to TRBJ2-2; the match to TRBD1 covers 7 bases. V dropped 5 bases and J dropped 3; count of bases not matched to a gene: 4. CDR1 NSHNY and CDR2 SYGAGN come from the germline V gene. The CDR3 spans 14 residues. CDR3 region: CASSTGTDTGQLYF. Incomplete CDR3 DNA: TGTGCCAGCAGCACCGGGACAGACACCGGG.

About this clone: Gene names refer to mouse genes. The read terminates 4 residues before the CDR3 end, so the remaining end is supplied by the germline J gene. Within the sample, other DNA sequences also encode this same CDR3. The V gene is TRBV13-2, the J gene TRBJ1-2, with TRBD1 as a possible D gene (6 bases). The CDR3 covers 13 residues. Germline CDR1 reads NNHNN; CDR2 reads SYGAGS (reference sequence). Deletions cut 3 bases from V and 2 bases from J, with 8 bases between. The CDR3 loop is CASGVTGNSDYTF. The CDR3 DNA, read in part, is TGTGCCAGCGGTGTCACAGGGAACTCC.

This clone was counted only a few times. The gene symbols are mouse symbols. The read halts 4 residues ahead of the CDR3 end, with the missing end drawn from the germline J gene. This rearrangement joins TRBV1 to TRBJ2-5, with D perhaps matching TRBD1 (5 bases). Trimming took off 4 bases at V and 2 bases at J, with 7 bases between the two ends. Germline CDR1 NSQYPW, CDR2 LRSPGD (reference sequence). The CDR3 has 13 residues. The CDR3 bases that were read are TGCACCTGCAGTGGGACACTCCAAGAC. Translating it yields CTCSGTLQD. In full, the CDR3 is CTCSGTLQDTQYF.

This clone was seen more than once but under ten times. The genes and germline here are from mouse. The read gets to within 4 residues of the CDR3 end, and the germline J gene fills in the rest. Other DNA sequences in the same sample also yield this CDR3. The gene calls are TRBV1 and TRBJ2-3; the D gene could be TRBD1 or TRBD2 (6 bases each). Germline loops: CDR1 NSQYPW, CDR2 LRSPGD (reference sequence). The V and J ends lost 1 base and 3 bases respectively, with 8 bases between them. The CDR3 covers 14 residues. Partial CDR3 DNA: TGCACCTGCAGTGCAGGGGGGCGCGCAGAA. Residues: CTCSAGGRAE. In full, the CDR3 reads CTCSAGGRAETLYF.

This clone was picked up a small number of times. Germline and genes: mouse. The CDR3 end lies 3 residues beyond the end of the read and is filled in from the germline J gene. The gene calls are TRBV13-1 and TRBJ1-6, with D possibly TRBD1 on 6 matching bases. TRBJ1-6 is placed among ORFs of uncertain function. V lost 5 bases and J 6 bases, leaving 9 bases between the germline ends. Germline loops: CDR1 NSHNY, CDR2 SYGAGN. The CDR3 consists of 13 residues. The CDR3 DNA, read in part, is TGTGCCAGCAGCCACAGGGTTAATTCGCCC. Protein: CASSHRVNSP. Given in full, the CDR3 is CASSHRVNSPLYF.

This clone appeared a few times. Germline and genes: mouse. The read finishes 4 residues shy of the CDR3 end, and the germline J gene is used to complete it. This specimen includes other DNA sequences encoding the same CDR3. This chain connects TRBV19 to TRBJ2-7; TRBD2 agrees at 11 bases. This CDR3 is 12 amino acids long. Germline values: CDR1 FNHDT, CDR2 SITEND (reference sequence). V was clipped by 9 bases and J by 3 bases; unmatched bases: 2. The CDR3 protein is CATGTGGYEQYF. CDR3 DNA, as far as it was read: TGTGCCACCGGGACTGGGGGCTAT.

This clone has just a few counts. Gene names and germline match the mouse. The read terminates 4 residues before the CDR3 end, so the remaining end is supplied by the germline J gene. This sample also contains other DNA sequences that code for the same CDR3. The chain has TRBV5 and TRBJ2-3; 9 bases fit TRBD2. V lost 0 bases, J lost 3 bases, and 4 bases stayed unmatched. The CDR3 extends over 16 amino acids. Germline V CDR1 and CDR2: LGHNA, YNLKQL (reference sequence). The CDR3 loop is CASSQDWGGAAETLYF. Incomplete CDR3 DNA: TGTGCCAGCAGCCAAGATTGGGGGGGCGCCGCAGAA.

Only a few counts were recorded for this clone. Mouse gene names and germline throughout. The CDR3 end is not reached by the read, which stops 4 residues before it; the germline J gene fills it in. This CDR3 is also generated by other DNA sequences in the sample. J is TRBJ2-2 and V is TRBV1, with D possibly matching TRBD1 (5 bases). The CDR3 contains 15 residues. Deletions cut 2 bases from V and 0 bases from J, with 7 bases between. Germline CDR1 is NSQYPW and CDR2 is LRSPGD (reference sequence). The CDR3 loop reads CTCSARTTNTGQLYF. The covered CDR3 bases are TGCACCTGCAGTGCACGGACAACAAACACCGGG.

To note about this clone: Mouse germline and gene names are used. The CDR3 extends 3 residues past the end of the read, so its final part is completed from the germline J gene. The chain uses TRBV31 and TRBJ1-6; tentative D call: TRBD1 (5 bases). TRBJ1-6 is classed as an ORF, of uncertain function. V was clipped by 0 bases and J by 9 bases, with 9 bases between them. In germline, CDR1 is GKSSPN, CDR2 SITVG. This CDR3 is built from 13 residues. CDR3 sequence reads: CAWSLGDLSPLYF. The covered CDR3 bases are TGTGCCTGGAGTCTGGGGGACCTTTCGCCC.

Only a few counts were recorded for this clone. Gene names and germline match the mouse. The CDR3 end falls 4 residues outside the read, so it is completed with the germline J gene. The chain recombines TRBV5 with TRBJ1-1, with D maybe TRBD1 (6 bases). CDR1 and CDR2 from the germline V gene are LGHNA and YNLKQL (reference sequence). The CDR3 spans 15 residues. CDR3 protein: CASSPDWGGAREVFF. The sequenced part of the CDR3 DNA is TGTGCCAGCAGCCCCGACTGGGGGGGCGCGAGA.

Concerning this clone itself: All gene names here are mouse names. The read terminates 4 residues ahead of where the CDR3 ends, so the germline J gene completes it. V and J are TRBV1 and TRBJ2-2; TRBD2 matches at 11 bases. The junction had 6 bases not matched to a gene; V was cut back by 3 bases and J by 0 bases. The CDR3 loop spans 18 amino acids. CDR1 and CDR2 from the germline V gene are NSQYPW and LRSPGD (reference sequence). Partial CDR3 DNA: TGCACCTGCAGTGCCAACCGGGACTGGGGGACAAACACCGGG. Translation: CTCSANRDWGTNTG. The whole CDR3 reads CTCSANRDWGTNTGQLYF.

This clone was detected only a few times. The genes and germline here are from mouse. The DNA ends 4 residues before the CDR3 does, and the rest of the CDR3 is filled in from the germline J gene. The sample carries other DNA sequences with the same CDR3. This rearrangement joins TRBV14 to TRBJ2-5, with TRBD1 matching 9 bases. Per the germline V gene, CDR1 is SGHDT and CDR2 is FRDEAV. The CDR3 runs 14 residues. J was trimmed by 1 base and V by 5 bases; bases with no gene match: 2. The DNA read from the CDR3 is TGTGCCAGCAGGCGGACAGGGGACCAAGAC. This encodes CASRRTGDQD. The whole CDR3 sequence is CASRRTGDQDTQYF.

This clone was picked up a small number of times. Genes and germline come from the mouse. The observed sequence ends 4 residues before the CDR3 terminus, with the missing tail filled in from the germline J gene. This chain connects TRBV1 to TRBJ2-2, with TRBD2 matching 12 bases. This CDR3 region has 17 residues. Germline CDR1 reads NSQYPW; CDR2 reads LRSPGD (reference sequence). Unmatched junction bases numbered 2, after V lost 1 base and J lost 2 bases. This chain's CDR3 is CTCSAAGLGGNTGQLYF. Incomplete CDR3 DNA: TGCACCTGCAGTGCAGCGGGACTGGGGGGTAACACCGGG.

Of note for this clone: Gene names denote mouse genes. The sequenced fragment ends 4 residues before the CDR3 boundary, so the rest is inferred from the germline J gene. V is TRBV13-2 and J is TRBJ2-2; TRBD1 matches 9 bases. V shed 2 bases and J 4 bases; nucleotides not matched to a gene: 6. The CDR3 runs to 16 residues. In germline, CDR1 is NNHNN, CDR2 SYGAGS (reference sequence). The DNA read from the CDR3 is TGTGCCAGCGGTGACGGGACAGGGAGGGGCACCGGG. It translates to CASGDGTGRGTG. Given in full, the CDR3 is CASGDGTGRGTGQLYF.

As concerns this clone: Mouse gene names apply. The read comes to an end 4 residues before the CDR3 does, leaving the germline J gene to fill in the end. Distinct nucleotide sequences in the sample also encode this CDR3. The chain is built from TRBV1 and TRBJ2-2; 7 bases are shared with TRBD1. Trimming removed 4 bases from V and 0 bases from J; junction bases left unmatched: 2. Germline CDR1 reads NSQYPW; CDR2 reads LRSPGD (reference sequence). The CDR3 consists of 15 residues. This CDR3 reads CTCSGQGSNTGQLYF. The sequenced part of the CDR3 DNA is TGCACCTGCAGTGGACAGGGCTCAAACACCGGG. The full variable domain, in which reference TRBV1 and TRBJ2-2 provide the parts outside the CDR3, is VTLLEQNPRWRLVPRGQAVNLRCILKNSQYPWMSWYQQDLQKQLQWLFTLRSPGDKEVKSLPGADYLATRVTDTELRLQVANMSQGRTLYCTCSGQGSNTGQLYFGEGSKLTVL.

As for this clone: Gene names are the mouse ones. The CDR3 goes on 4 residues after the read ends, and that part is filled in from the germline J gene. The sample holds other DNA sequences that translate to the same CDR3. The J gene is TRBJ1-2, the V gene TRBV19; TRBD1 matches at 7 bases. With V trimmed by 5 bases and J by 0 bases, 1 base remained unmatched. The CDR3 consists of 13 residues. Germline CDR1 FNHDT, CDR2 SITEND (reference sequence). The CDR3: CASSRGANSDYTF. The covered CDR3 bases are TGTGCCAGCAGCAGGGGGGCAAACTCC.

Worth noting for this clone: All gene names here are mouse names. Coverage ceases 4 residues before the CDR3 finishes, and the germline J gene fills in the end. Other DNA sequences in this specimen translate into the identical CDR3. The chain is built from TRBV31 and TRBJ2-1; the match to TRBD2 covers 8 bases. V shed 0 bases, J shed 1 base, and the junction held 5 bases outside the gene matches. CDR3 length: 16 amino acids. Germline CDR1 GKSSPN, CDR2 SITVG. The CDR3 loop is CAWSLGLGGNYAEQFF. The part of the CDR3 DNA that was read is TGTGCCTGGAGTCTAGGCCTGGGGGGCAACTATGCT.

A remark on this clone: Gene names are mouse gene names. The CDR3 region is CASGEQGRYAEQFF. The CDR3 DNA, read in part, is TGTGCCAGCGGTGAACAGGGGCGCTATGCT. The V and J genes are TRBV13-2 and TRBJ2-1, with TRBD1 identical over 7 bases. Read sequence stops 4 residues before the CDR3 end, and the germline J gene provides the missing end. Germline V lookup: CDR1 NNHNN, CDR2 SYGAGS (reference sequence). V lost 2 bases to trimming and J lost 3 bases; unmatched junction nucleotides: 2. The CDR3 sequence is 14 residues long.

This clone was seen a handful of times. These gene names are mouse names. The read ends 4 residues early relative to the CDR3; the germline J gene fills the gap. V usage is TRBV19 and J usage is TRBJ2-5; tentative D call: TRBD1 (5 bases). This CDR3 spans 11 amino acids. The germline V gene encodes CDR1 FNHDT and CDR2 SITEND (reference sequence). The CDR3 loop is CASRTEDTQYF. The CDR3 bases that were read are TGTGCCAGCAGGACAGAAGAC.

This clone was seen a few times. These gene names are mouse names. The CDR3 goes on 4 residues after the read ends, and that part is filled in from the germline J gene. The V call is TRBV14, the J call TRBJ2-5; 7 bases map to TRBD1. Trimming removed 5 bases from V and 0 bases from J; junction bases left unmatched: 6. Looked up from germline, CDR1 is SGHDT and CDR2 is FRDEAV. This CDR3 is 15 amino acids long. CDR3 bases read: TGTGCCAGCAGGCCGGGACAGTTTAACCAAGAC. Its translation: CASRPGQFNQD. The whole CDR3 protein is CASRPGQFNQDTQYF.

Concerning this clone: Mouse gene names and germline throughout. The read falls 4 residues short of the CDR3 end, and the missing part is taken from the germline J gene. V and J are TRBV13-2 and TRBJ1-2; 7 nucleotides agree with TRBD1. This CDR3 region has 14 residues. Looked up from germline, CDR1 is NNHNN and CDR2 is SYGAGS (reference sequence). The V and J ends lost 1 base and 4 bases, in that order; junction bases with no gene match: 4. Partial CDR3 DNA: TGTGCCAGCGGTGATAGGGGGCGAGGCTCC. Protein sequence: CASGDRGRGS. In full, the CDR3 reads CASGDRGRGSDYTF.

Only a few counts were recorded for this clone. Germline and genes: mouse. The read ends 4 residues before the CDR3 terminus; that terminus is restored from the germline J gene. Other DNA sequences within the sample encode an identical CDR3. The genes are TRBV31 and TRBJ1-2; no clear D gene. From germline, CDR1 is GKSSPN and CDR2 SITVG. The V end was cut by 2 bases, the J end by 0 bases, with 4 bases between. This CDR3 spans 12 amino acids. The chain's CDR3 is CAWSTTNSDYTF. The CDR3 DNA, read in part, is TGTGCCTGGAGTACAACAAACTCC.

This clone has a handful of counts. The germline and genes are mouse ones. The CDR3 reads CASSQEVAGGYAEQFF. The sequenced part of the CDR3 DNA is TGTGCCAGCAGCCAAGAAGTGGCTGGGGGGTATGCT. The chain links TRBV5 to TRBJ2-1, with 8 bases matching TRBD2. The CDR3 is cut off 4 residues early in the read; its end comes from the germline J gene. Trimming took 0 bases from V and 4 from J; bases not matched to a gene: 5. Germline V lookup: CDR1 LGHNA, CDR2 YNLKQL (reference sequence). The CDR3 runs 16 residues.

Worth noting for this clone: Gene labels here are mouse ones. Read coverage stops 4 residues before the CDR3 terminus; the germline J gene supplies the remainder. This chain joins TRBV5 and TRBJ2-1, with 7 bases identical to TRBD1. CDR1 is LGHNA, CDR2 YNLKQL, per germline (reference sequence). Trimming at V came to 1 base and at J to 3 bases, leaving 6 bases not matched to a gene. The CDR3 covers 16 residues. The CDR3 here is CASSQGGSGGYAEQFF. Partial CDR3 DNA: TGTGCCAGCAGCCAAGGTGGCTCAGGGGGCTATGCT.

This clone has a handful of counts. Gene names and germline refer to mouse. Read coverage stops 4 residues before the CDR3 terminus; the germline J gene supplies the remainder. Other DNA sequences of this sample code for an identical CDR3. The chain combines TRBV5 with TRBJ2-1; tentatively, D is TRBD1 or TRBD2 (6 bases each). CDR1 and CDR2 from the germline V gene are LGHNA and YNLKQL (reference sequence). The CDR3 contains 13 residues. The covered CDR3 bases are TGTGCCAGCAGCCAGGGGGCTGGGGCT. This gives the protein CASSQGAGA. The complete CDR3 sequence is CASSQGAGAEQFF.